A single sample gave rise to the 11 T cell receptor beta chains below, sequenced in a study of T cell responses to AZD1222 COVID-19 vaccine. Clones were sequenced by immunoSEQ multiplex PCR, and TCRdb holds only the in-frame ones, with some missing. The data show 90,000 to 120,000 clones, with about 89% seen just once and approximately 7% held by the top ten. Sequenced here: peripheral blood, sampled on day 0 of AZD1222 vaccination. These receptors came from an adult in good health.

This chain connects TRBV6-5 to TRBJ1-1; D may be TRBD1 (6 bases). The V gene lost 5 bases and the J gene lost 5 bases, with 9 bases spanning the gap. The germline V gene encodes CDR1 MNHEY and CDR2 SVGAGI. The length of the CDR3 is 12 residues. The CDR3 here is CASSRTDTEAFF. In nucleotides, the CDR3 is TGTGCCAGCAGTAGGACAGATACTGAAGCTTTCTTT.

The CDR3 coding sequence is TGTGCCAGCTCACCGCCCAGTTCCTACGAGCAGTACTTC. Its protein is CASSPPSSYEQYF. The genes are TRBV18 and TRBJ2-7; D gene uncertain. The germline V gene encodes CDR1 KGHSH and CDR2 LQKENI. The V end was cut by 3 bases, the J end by 1 base, with 7 bases between. CDR3 size: 13 residues. Together with reference TRBV18 and TRBJ2-7, the CDR3 gives the full variable domain: NAGVMQNPRHLVRRRGQEARLRCSPMKGHSHVYWYRQLPEEGLKFMVYLQKENIIDESGMPKERFSAEFPKEGPSILRIQQVVRGDSAAYFCASSPPSSYEQYFGPGTRLTVT.

This clone was detected a few times. The V and J genes are TRBV7-9 and TRBJ1-1; a weak D match, TRBD1 (5 bases). Germline CDR1 reads SEHNR; CDR2 reads FQNEAQ (reference sequence). The CDR3 covers 14 residues. Trimming shortened V by 4 bases and J by 0 bases, and 9 bases separated the two germline ends. The DNA for the CDR3 is TGTGCCAGCAGCTCGGCACAGGTGAACACTGAAGCTTTCTTT. Its translation: CASSSAQVNTEAFF.

The chain recombines TRBV19 with TRBJ1-2; 7 nucleotides match TRBD1. The J segment lost 5 bases and the V segment lost 7 bases, leaving 4 bases of the junction unmatched. CDR1 and CDR2 (germline): LNHDA, SQIVND (reference sequence). The CDR3 covers 12 residues. Here the CDR3 reads CASTKQGYGYTF. The CDR3 DNA reads TGTGCCAGTACTAAACAGGGGTATGGCTACACCTTC.

V gene TRBV28 combines with J gene TRBJ2-7; 10 bases are shared with TRBD2. Germline V gene sequence: CDR1 MDHEN, CDR2 SYDVKM. V gave up 6 bases and J gave up 1 base; unmatched junction bases: 6. The CDR3 spans 15 residues. DNA for the CDR3: TGTGCCAGCAGGACCGGGACTAGCGAGTCCTACGAGCAGTACTTC. It translates to CASRTGTSESYEQYF. Together with reference TRBV28 and TRBJ2-7, the CDR3 gives the full variable domain: DVKVTQSSRYLVKRTGEKVFLECVQDMDHENMFWYRQDPGLGLRLIYFSYDVKMKEKGDIPEGYSVSREKKERFSLILESASTNQTSMYLCASRTGTSESYEQYFGPGTRLTVT.

The J gene is TRBJ1-6, the V gene TRBV18; 7 bases match TRBD1. The CDR3 length is 16 residues. The V and J ends lost 3 bases and 6 bases, in that order; junction bases with no gene match: 8. Germline V CDR1 and CDR2: KGHSH, LQKENI. CDR3 protein: CASSPAQGSGNSPLHF. As DNA, the CDR3 is TGTGCCAGCTCACCGGCACAGGGGTCGGGTAATTCACCCCTCCACTTT.

This clone was picked up one time. This chain joins TRBV28 and TRBJ2-2; D assignment may be TRBD1 or TRBD2 (6 bases each). Germline V lookup: CDR1 MDHEN, CDR2 SYDVKM. The CDR3 spans 15 residues. The V end lost 5 bases, the J end lost 6 bases, and 16 bases lay between the germline ends. This CDR3 is CASSHGGIASGELFF. The CDR3 coding sequence is TGTGCCAGCAGTCACGGGGGCATAGCTTCCGGGGAGCTGTTTTTT.

The V gene is TRBV20-1, the J gene TRBJ2-7, with TRBD1 matching 8 bases. CDR1 and CDR2 from the germline V gene are DFQATT and SNEGSKA (reference sequence). The CDR3 length is 11 residues. J lost 12 bases, V lost 6 bases, and 10 bases had no gene match. The CDR3, as DNA: TGCAGTGCACCGGGACAGGTTCTAATGTACTTC. The encoded protein is CSAPGQVLMYF.

This clone was seen more than once but under ten times. The chain combines TRBV9 with TRBJ2-1, with 14 bases that match TRBD2. CDR1 is SGDLS, CDR2 YYNGEE, per germline. This CDR3 comprises 16 residues. V shed 4 bases, J shed 7 bases, and the junction held 7 bases outside the gene matches. The DNA for the CDR3 is TGTGCCAGCAGCTCTGGACTAGCGGGAGGTCTGAATGAGCAGTTCTTC. It encodes CASSSGLAGGLNEQFF.

This chain uses TRBV19 with TRBJ1-1; no clear D. CDR1 is LNHDA, CDR2 SQIVND, per germline (reference sequence). V lost 1 base and J lost 1, with 4 bases in between. The CDR3 loop spans 13 amino acids. Written as DNA, the CDR3 is TGTGCCAGTAGTATAGTCGAGAACACTGAAGCTTTCTTT. Encoded protein: CASSIVENTEAFF.

The chain uses TRBV5-4 and TRBJ2-1; 9 bases match TRBD1. Germline V gives CDR1 SGHNT, CDR2 YYREEE (reference sequence). The V and J ends lost 3 bases and 6 bases, in that order; junction bases with no gene match: 13. The CDR3 runs 17 residues. CDR3 sequence: CASSSGVGGQGLNEQFF. In DNA form, the CDR3 reads TGTGCCAGCAGCTCTGGGGTAGGGGGACAGGGCCTCAATGAGCAGTTCTTC.